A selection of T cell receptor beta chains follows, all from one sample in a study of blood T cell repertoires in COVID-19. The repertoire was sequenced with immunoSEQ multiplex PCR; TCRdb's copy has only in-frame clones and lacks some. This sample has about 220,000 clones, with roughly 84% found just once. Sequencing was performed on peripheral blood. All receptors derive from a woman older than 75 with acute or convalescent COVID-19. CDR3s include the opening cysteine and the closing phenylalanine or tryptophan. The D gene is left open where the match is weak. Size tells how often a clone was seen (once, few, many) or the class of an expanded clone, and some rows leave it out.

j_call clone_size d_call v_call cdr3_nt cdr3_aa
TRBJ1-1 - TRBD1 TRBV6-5 TGTGCCAGCAGCCCGACCGGGACAGAGGAAGCTTTCTTT CASSPTGTEEAFF
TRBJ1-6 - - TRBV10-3 TGTGCCATCAGTGAGTCAGCGGGAACCATTTCACCCCTCCACTTT CAISESAGTISPLHF
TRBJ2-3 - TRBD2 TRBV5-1 TGCGCCAGCAGCCCGAAAGCGGGGGCCAGCACAGATACGCAGTATTTT CASSPKAGASTDTQYF
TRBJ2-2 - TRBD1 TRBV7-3 TGTGCCAGCAGCTTGGGGACAGGGGGCTACGGGGAGCTGTTTTTT CASSLGTGGYGELFF
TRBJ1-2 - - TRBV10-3 TGTGCCATCAGTGAGCCTCTAGGAGGCTACACCTTC CAISEPLGGYTF
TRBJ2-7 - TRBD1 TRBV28 TGTGCCAGTACTGGGACAGGGGCCTCCTACGAGCAGTACTTC CASTGTGASYEQYF
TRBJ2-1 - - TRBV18 TGTGCCAGCTCACCACCTTCAGGGGCGGGTTACAATGAGCAGTTCTTC CASSPPSGAGYNEQFF
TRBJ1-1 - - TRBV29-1 TGCAGCGTTGTCCTAGGAGGGAGGACTGAAGCTTTCTTT CSVVLGGRTEAFF
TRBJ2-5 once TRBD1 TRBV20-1 TGCAGGACAGGGCGGGAGACCCAGTACTTC CRTGRETQYF
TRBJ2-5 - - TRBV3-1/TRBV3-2 TGTGCCAGCAGCCAAGATATGGGGGGGGGCCAGACCCAGTACTTC CASSQDMGGGQTQYF
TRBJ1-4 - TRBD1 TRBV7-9 TGTGCCAGCATCAGGACAGGCAATGAAAAACTGTTTTTT CASIRTGNEKLFF
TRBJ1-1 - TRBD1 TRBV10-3 TGTGCCATCAGACCCTCCGGGACAGGGGCTGAAGCTTTCTTT CAIRPSGTGAEAFF
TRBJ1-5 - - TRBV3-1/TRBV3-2 TGTGCCAGCAGCCATTCGGGGGACAATCAGCCCCAGCATTTT CASSHSGDNQPQHF
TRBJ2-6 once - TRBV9 TGTGCCAGCAGCACCCGAGGAGACAGCTCTGGGGCCAACGTCCTGACTTTC CASSTRGDSSGANVLTF
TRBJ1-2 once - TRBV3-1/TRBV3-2 TGTGCCAGCAGCCAGTCTTGGGGGGAAGGCTACACCTTC CASSQSWGEGYTF
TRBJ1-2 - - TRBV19 TGTGCCAGTACCCCGGGGGTTGGCTATGGCTACACCTTC CASTPGVGYGYTF
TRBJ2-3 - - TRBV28 TGTGCCAGCAGTTTAGGGGGGATTGGAGATACGCAGTATTTT CASSLGGIGDTQYF
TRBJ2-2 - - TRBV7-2 TGTGCAGTAAATCCGGCGGCGGCGAACACCGGGGAGCTGTTTTTT CAVNPAAANTGELFF
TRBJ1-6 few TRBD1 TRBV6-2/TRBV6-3 TGTGCCAGCAGTTACGAGGCGGGACAGACTACACCGAATTCACCCCTCCACTTT CASSYEAGQTTPNSPLHF
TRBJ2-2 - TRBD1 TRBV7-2 TGTGCCAGCAGCTTAGTGGGACAGGGGGCTCGGGAGCTGTTTTTT CASSLVGQGARELFF
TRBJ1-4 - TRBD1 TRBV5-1 TGCGCCAGCAGTCGCCAGGGGGCTTTGGGTGAAAAACTGTTTTTT CASSRQGALGEKLFF
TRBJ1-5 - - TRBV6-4 TGTGCCAGCAGTGACCGAGTTCAGCCCCAGCATTTT CASSDRVQPQHF
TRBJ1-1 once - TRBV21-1 TGTGCCAGCAGCAAAGATAGGGGCAGGGTAAAAGCTTTCTTT CASSKDRGRVKAFF
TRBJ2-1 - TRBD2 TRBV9 TGTGCCAGCAGCGTAGGAGCGGGGGGGCCCGGCAATGAGCAGTTCTTC CASSVGAGGPGNEQFF
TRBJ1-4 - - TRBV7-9 TGTGCCAGCAGCTTAGGGTCAGGGACAAAGTACGAAAAACTGTTTTTT CASSLGSGTKYEKLFF
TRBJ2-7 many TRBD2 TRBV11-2 TGTGCCAGCAGTCGACTAGCGGGGCCCCACGAGCAGTACTTC CASSRLAGPHEQYF
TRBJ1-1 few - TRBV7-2 TGTGCCAGCAGCTTAAGTGGAGTACGGACTGAAGCTTTCTTT CASSLSGVRTEAFF
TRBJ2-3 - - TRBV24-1 TGTGCCACCACAGGGGATACTAGCACAGATACGCAGTATTTT CATTGDTSTDTQYF
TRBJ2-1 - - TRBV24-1 TGTGCCACCAGTGATTTTGGGCCTGAGCAGTTCTTC CATSDFGPEQFF
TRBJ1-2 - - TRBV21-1 TGTGCCAGCAGGAGCCCCGGGACAGGGGAGGAAGAAGACTATGGCTACACCTTC CASRSPGTGEEEDYGYTF
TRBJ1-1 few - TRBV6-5 TGTGCCAGCAGTACCATAGGGGAGGGAGCTTTCTTT CASSTIGEGAFF
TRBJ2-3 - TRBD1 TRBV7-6 TGTGCCAGCAGCCCCCGTGGACAGGTCACAGATACGCAGTATTTT CASSPRGQVTDTQYF
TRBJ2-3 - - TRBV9 TGTGCCAGCAGCGTAAGGGCGGGTCGCTCTGGGGATACGCAGTATTTT CASSVRAGRSGDTQYF
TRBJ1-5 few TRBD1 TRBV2 TGTGCCAGCAGAATGGGGACAGGTAGAAATCAGCCCCAGCATTTT CASRMGTGRNQPQHF
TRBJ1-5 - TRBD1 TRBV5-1 TGCGCCAGCAGCACCGGGACAGGAGATCAGCCCCAGCATTTT CASSTGTGDQPQHF
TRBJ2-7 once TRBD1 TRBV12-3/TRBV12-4 TGTGCCAGCAGCGAGACAGGGGTCGAGCAGTACTTC CASSETGVEQYF
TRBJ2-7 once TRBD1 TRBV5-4 TGTGCCAGCAGCATACCGACAGGGGGCGAGCAGTACTTC CASSIPTGGEQYF
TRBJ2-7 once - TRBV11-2 TGTGCCAGCAGCTTAGACCGAAGGGGCCTCTACGAGCAGTACTTC CASSLDRRGLYEQYF
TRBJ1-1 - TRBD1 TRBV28 TGTGCCAGCAGTCCTCCGACAGGGTTCGATCTCTTT CASSPPTGFDLF
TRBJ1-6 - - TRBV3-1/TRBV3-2 TGTGCCAGCAGCCAAGTATTCGAGAATTCACCCCTCCACTTT CASSQVFENSPLHF
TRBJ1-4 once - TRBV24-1 TGTGCCACCCCTTCACAGGCAACTAATGAAAAACTGTTTTTT CATPSQATNEKLFF
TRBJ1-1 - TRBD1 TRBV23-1 TGCGCCAGCACTGGGACAGTTGAAGCTTTCTTT CASTGTVEAFF
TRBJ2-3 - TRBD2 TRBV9 TGTGCCAGCAGCGTAGGCGGGGGGGCTTCAGATACGCAGTATTTT CASSVGGGASDTQYF
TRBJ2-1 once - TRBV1 TGCACCAGCAGCCGCGGGGCTTCCGGTAGCGACAATGAGCAGTTCTTC CTSSRGASGSDNEQFF
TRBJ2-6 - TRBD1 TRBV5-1 TGCGCCAGCAGCTGGACAGGGGGCGGTGGGGCCAACGTCCTGACTTTC CASSWTGGGGANVLTF
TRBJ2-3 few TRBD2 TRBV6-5 TGTGCCAGCAGTTACTCTCCGGGGGGGACGGTGGGTACGCAGTATTTT CASSYSPGGTVGTQYF
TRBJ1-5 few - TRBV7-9 TGTGCCAGCAGCCGAGCTAACGGGCCCCAGCATTTT CASSRANGPQHF
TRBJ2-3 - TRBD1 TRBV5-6 TGTGCCAGCAGCTTGGGGACAGGGGCAGCAGATACGCAGTATTTT CASSLGTGAADTQYF
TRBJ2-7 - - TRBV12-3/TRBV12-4 TGTGCCAGCAGTTTCCTGCGGGAGCAGTACTTC CASSFLREQYF
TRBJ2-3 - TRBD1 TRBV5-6 TGTGCCAGCAGCCGGGGACAGATTAATACTCTGAATCAGCCCCAGTATTTT CASSRGQINTLNQPQYF
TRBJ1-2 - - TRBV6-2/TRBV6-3 TGTGCCAGCAGCTCCGGGTTCTATGGCTACACCTTC CASSSGFYGYTF
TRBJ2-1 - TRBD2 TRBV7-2 TGTGCCAGCAGCCCATTACTAGCGGCACCGCTAGATGAGCAGTTCTTC CASSPLLAAPLDEQFF
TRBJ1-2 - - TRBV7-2 TGTGCCAGCAGCTTTAACGGGATCCGGCATGGCTACACCTTC CASSFNGIRHGYTF
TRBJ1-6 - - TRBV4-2 TGTGCCAGCAGCCGCGGGGTAACCTGGGACGGCTATTCACCCCTCCACTTT CASSRGVTWDGYSPLHF
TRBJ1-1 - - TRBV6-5 TGTGCCAGCAGTCCATCACAGGGGAACACTGAAGCTTTCTTT CASSPSQGNTEAFF